This T cell receptor (beta chain) was observed in a study of cytomegalovirus exposure and HLA in healthy donors. The donors were in the approximately 120-subject validation cohort, distinct from the 666-subject first cohort. This clone is a singleton in its sample. Its antigen remains unidentified. Study outcomes and limitations: Reports showed the classifier diagnosing cytomegalovirus status with high specificity and sensitivity. Researchers counted around 180 TCR beta chains as cytomegalovirus-associated. Usually a TCR sequence was rare, but some public TCRs were found in many donors.

Looked up from germline, CDR1 is SGHTA and CDR2 is FQGTGA. The CDR3 has 15 amino acids. V lost 3 bases to trimming and J lost 5 bases; unmatched junction nucleotides: 7. This table comes from immunoSEQ multiplex PCR, and its TCRdb copy is limited to in-frame clones, with some not included. Seen here are 55,000 to 80,000 clones, 90% to 95% observed once, and the top ten hold approximately 3.3%. Sequencing used PBMCs. The gene calls are TRBV7-3 and TRBJ2-5, with 9 bases fitting TRBD1. This TCR came from a man aged 18-30 years in good health and CMV-seronegative. The CDR3 protein is CASSLAGTGIETQYF. For the CDR3, the DNA is TGTGCCAGCAGCTTGGCCGGGACAGGGATCGAGACCCAGTACTTC.